Shown below are 2 T cell receptor beta chains from a single sample sequenced in a study of shared clonotypes between healthy human individuals. Some clones are missing from TCRdb's copy, which holds only in-frame ones; the method was immunoSEQ multiplex PCR. The sample yields about 1.1 million clones, around 78% seen once. The sample was memory CD4+ T cells from PBMCs. Subset specified: CD45RA-negative fraction. Receptors were obtained from a young man in good health. Some clones in this sample may be carry-over from other donors' samples.

V gene TRBV18 combines with J gene TRBJ2-7; 9 bases are shared with TRBD1. V trimming: 5 bases; J trimming: 2 bases; junction bases outside the gene matches: 7. The CDR3 is 15 amino acids. Germline values: CDR1 KGHSH, CDR2 LQKENI. Here the CDR3 reads CASSTGQGSAYEQYF. CDR3 DNA sequence: TGTGCCAGCTCAACCGGACAGGGGTCCGCCTACGAGCAGTACTTC.

This clone came up once. The CDR3 protein is CASSRGGDSGANVLTF. The CDR3 nucleotides read TGTGCCAGCAGCCGTGGAGGGGACTCTGGGGCCAACGTCCTGACTTTC. The genes are TRBV5-4 and TRBJ2-6; a possible D gene is TRBD2 (6 bases). Between the trimmed V and J ends, which lost 4 bases and 0 bases, there was a span of 11 bases. CDR3 length: 16 residues. Looked up from germline, CDR1 is SGHNT and CDR2 is YYREEE (reference sequence).